Sequencing of this T cell receptor beta chain was carried out in a study of CD8 T cells in Susac syndrome. Points from the study as a whole: TCR sequencing and HLA analysis covered a relatively small number of individuals.

The authors reverse transcribed roughly 0.5 to 1 ug RNA with random hexamers. TCRdb used MiXCR to reprocess the immunoSEQ multiplex PCR reads, holding one entry per CDR3 protein. The sample consists of about 150,000 distinct CDR3 sequences, around 95% of them appearing once. Comments on this clonotype: Its antigen is currently unknown.

The authors carried out high-throughput sequencing of TCR beta. They applied it to CD8+ and CD4+ T cells obtained from blood. Germline CDR1 reads KGHSH; CDR2 reads LQKENI. V lost 2 bases and J 2 bases, leaving 6 bases between the germline ends. CDR3 size: 13 residues. The specimen sequenced was CD8+ T cells from PBMCs. V is TRBV18 and J is TRBJ2-5; D possibly corresponds to TRBD2 (6 bases). The TCR comes from a human donor with multiple sclerosis. CDR3 protein: CASSPGGQETQYF. For the CDR3, the DNA is TGTGCCAGCTCACCAGGGGGGCAAGAGACCCAGTACTTC.